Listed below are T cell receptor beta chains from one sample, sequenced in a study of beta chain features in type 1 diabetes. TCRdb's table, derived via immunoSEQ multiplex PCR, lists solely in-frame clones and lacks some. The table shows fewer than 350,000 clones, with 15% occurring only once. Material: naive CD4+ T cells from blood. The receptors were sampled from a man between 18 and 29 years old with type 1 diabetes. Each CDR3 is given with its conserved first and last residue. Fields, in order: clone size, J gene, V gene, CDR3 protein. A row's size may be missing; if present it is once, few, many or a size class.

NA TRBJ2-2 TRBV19 CASSKRGTNTGELFF
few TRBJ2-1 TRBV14 CASSIGTGGNNEQFF
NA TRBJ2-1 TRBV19 CASSIESNSYNEQFF
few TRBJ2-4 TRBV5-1 CASSLGGGSKNIQYF
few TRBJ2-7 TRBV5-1 CASSFRGILYEQYF
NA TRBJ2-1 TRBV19 CASRERGGSSYNEQFF
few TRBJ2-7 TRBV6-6 CASRRGGSVREQYF
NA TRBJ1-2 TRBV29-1 CSVSKRQGANGYTF
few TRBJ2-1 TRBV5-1 CASSTRGLAGRNEQFF
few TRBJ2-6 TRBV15 CATSRDLSAGANVLTF
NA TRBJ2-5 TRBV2 CASNRDQASGGTQYF
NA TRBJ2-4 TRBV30 CAWATGGGNIQYF
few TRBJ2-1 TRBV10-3 CAISDLLGLAGNNEQFF
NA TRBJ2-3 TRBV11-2 CASMTSGTDTQYF
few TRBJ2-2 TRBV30 CALPAWSGQGNTGELFF
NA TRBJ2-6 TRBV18 CASSPLTGGRSGANVLTF
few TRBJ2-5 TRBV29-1 CSVDWRTGETQYF
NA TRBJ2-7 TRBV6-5 CATSKTGGSYEQYF
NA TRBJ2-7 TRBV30 CAWATAGLIYEQYF
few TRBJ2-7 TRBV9 CASSVDPSGYEQYF
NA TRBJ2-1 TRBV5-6 CASTQIRQGNEQFF
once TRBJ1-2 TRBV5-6 CASSLGSSGGYGYTF
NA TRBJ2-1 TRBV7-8 CASSLNSGVRNEQFF
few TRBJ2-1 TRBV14 CASADTFSYNEQFF
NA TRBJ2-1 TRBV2 CASSRTSGEQFF
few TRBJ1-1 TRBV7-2 CASSLDPWSLMNTEAFF
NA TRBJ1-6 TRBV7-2 CASSPVGRRRGRSPLHF
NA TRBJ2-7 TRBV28 CASRRGYEQYF
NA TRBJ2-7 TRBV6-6 CASRRRDRVYEQYF
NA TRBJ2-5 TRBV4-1 CASSQVVLAGGQETQYF
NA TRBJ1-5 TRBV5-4 CASSLGTGGNQPQHF
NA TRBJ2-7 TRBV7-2 CASSGGGATYEQYF
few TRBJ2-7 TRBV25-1 CAGLCCGFYEQYF
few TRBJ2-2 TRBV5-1 CASSPTGGYTGELFF
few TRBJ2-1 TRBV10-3 CAISERGREERNEQFF
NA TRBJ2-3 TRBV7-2 CASSLDFSADTQYF
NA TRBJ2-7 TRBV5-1 CASSLAGTYSYEQYF
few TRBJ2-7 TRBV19 CASSRTGGYEQYF
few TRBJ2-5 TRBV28 CASSATGSSQETQYF
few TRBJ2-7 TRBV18 CASSSQGRAYEQYF
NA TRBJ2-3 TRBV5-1 CASSFSGQGADTQYF
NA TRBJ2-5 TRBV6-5 CASSGTGTGEETQYF